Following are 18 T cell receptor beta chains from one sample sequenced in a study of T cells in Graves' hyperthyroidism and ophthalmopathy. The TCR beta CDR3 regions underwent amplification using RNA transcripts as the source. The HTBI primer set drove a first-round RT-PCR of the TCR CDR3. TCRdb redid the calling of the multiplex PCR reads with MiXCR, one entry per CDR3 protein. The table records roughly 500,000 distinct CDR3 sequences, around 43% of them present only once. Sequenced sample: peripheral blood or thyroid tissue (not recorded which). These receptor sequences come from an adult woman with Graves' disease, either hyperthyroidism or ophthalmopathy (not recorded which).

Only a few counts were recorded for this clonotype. CDR3 coding DNA: TGTGCCACCAGTGCCCAGGCGAACACCGGGGAGCTGTTTTTT. It is translated as CATSAQANTGELFF. V gene TRBV24-1 combines with J gene TRBJ2-2; D is ambiguous. The V gene's germline CDR1 is KGHDR and CDR2 SFDVKD. The V end was cut by 5 bases, the J end by 0 bases, with 6 bases between. The CDR3 runs 14 residues.

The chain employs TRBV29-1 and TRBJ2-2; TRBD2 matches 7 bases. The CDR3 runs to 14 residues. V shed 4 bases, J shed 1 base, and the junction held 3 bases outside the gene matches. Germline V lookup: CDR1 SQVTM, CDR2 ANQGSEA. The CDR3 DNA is TGCAGCGTTGCGCCTAGCGGGAACACCGGGGAGCTGTTTTTT. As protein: CSVAPSGNTGELFF.

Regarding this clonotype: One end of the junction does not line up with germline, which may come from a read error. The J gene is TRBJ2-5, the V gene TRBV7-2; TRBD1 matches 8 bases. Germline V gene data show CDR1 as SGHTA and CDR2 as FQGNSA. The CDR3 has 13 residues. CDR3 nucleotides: TGTGCCAGCAGCCCACATCTAGCCGTACAGGGGGTATTC. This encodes CASSPHLAVQGVF.

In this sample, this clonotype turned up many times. The CDR3 sequence: CASSLTGSRNNSPLHF. For the CDR3, the DNA is TGTGCCAGCAGCTTGACAGGGTCCCGGAATAATTCACCCCTCCACTTT. The chain links TRBV14 to TRBJ1-6; 7 bases are shared with TRBD1. CDR1 is SGHDN, CDR2 FVKESK, per germline. There are 16 residues in the CDR3. The trim removed 5 bases at V and 5 bases at J, leaving 9 bases unmatched.

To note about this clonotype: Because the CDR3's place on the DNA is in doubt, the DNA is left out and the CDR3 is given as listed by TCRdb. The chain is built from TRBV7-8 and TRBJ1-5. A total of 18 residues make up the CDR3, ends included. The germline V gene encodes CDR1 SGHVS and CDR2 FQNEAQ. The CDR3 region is CASSLVGGLRAVLRAGHF.

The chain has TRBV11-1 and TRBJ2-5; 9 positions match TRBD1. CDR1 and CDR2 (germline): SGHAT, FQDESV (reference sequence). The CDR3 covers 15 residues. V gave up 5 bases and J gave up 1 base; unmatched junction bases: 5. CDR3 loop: CASSLGQGPQETQYF. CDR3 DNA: TGTGCCAGCAGCCTCGGACAGGGGCCCCAAGAGACCCAGTACTTC.

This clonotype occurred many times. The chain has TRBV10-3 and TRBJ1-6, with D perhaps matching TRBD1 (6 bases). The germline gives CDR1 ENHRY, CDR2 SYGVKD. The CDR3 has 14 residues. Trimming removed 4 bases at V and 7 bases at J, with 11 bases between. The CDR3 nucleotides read TGTGCCATCAGTGTACAGGGTCAGAATTCACCCCTCCACTTT. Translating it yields CAISVQGQNSPLHF.

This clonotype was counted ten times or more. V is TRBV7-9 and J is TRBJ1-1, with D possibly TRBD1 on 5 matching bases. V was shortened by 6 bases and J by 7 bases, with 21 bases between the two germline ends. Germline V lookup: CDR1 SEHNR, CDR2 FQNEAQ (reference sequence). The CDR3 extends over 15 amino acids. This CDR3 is CASREWGTGRGEAFF. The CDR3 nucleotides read TGTGCCAGCAGGGAGTGGGGGACGGGACGGGGTGAAGCTTTCTTT. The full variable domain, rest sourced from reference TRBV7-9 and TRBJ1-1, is DTGVSQNPRHKITKRGQNVTFRCDPISEHNRLYWYRQTLGQGPEFLTYFQNEAQLEKSRLLSDRFSAERPKGSFSTLEIQRTEQGDSAMYLCASREWGTGRGEAFFGQGTRLTVV.

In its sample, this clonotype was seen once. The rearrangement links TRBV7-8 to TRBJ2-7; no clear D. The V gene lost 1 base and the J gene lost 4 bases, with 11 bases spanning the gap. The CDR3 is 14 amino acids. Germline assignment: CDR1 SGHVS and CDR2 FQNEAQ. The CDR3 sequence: CASSLEQTFYEQYF. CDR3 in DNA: TGTGCCAGCAGCTTAGAACAGACTTTTTACGAGCAGTACTTC.

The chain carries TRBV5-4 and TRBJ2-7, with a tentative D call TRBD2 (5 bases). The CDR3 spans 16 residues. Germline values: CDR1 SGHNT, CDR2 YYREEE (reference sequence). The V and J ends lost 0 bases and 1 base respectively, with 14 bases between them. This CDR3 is CASSLAEGRPSYEQYF. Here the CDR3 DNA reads TGTGCCAGCAGCTTGGCCGAGGGCCGACCATCCTACGAGCAGTACTTC.

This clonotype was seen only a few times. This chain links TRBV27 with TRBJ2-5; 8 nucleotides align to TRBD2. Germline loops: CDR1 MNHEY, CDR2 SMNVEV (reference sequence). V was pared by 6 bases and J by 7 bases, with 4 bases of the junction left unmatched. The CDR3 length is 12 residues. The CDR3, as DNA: TGTGCCAGCAGCCACGGGGGGGGGACCCAGTACTTC. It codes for CASSHGGGTQYF.

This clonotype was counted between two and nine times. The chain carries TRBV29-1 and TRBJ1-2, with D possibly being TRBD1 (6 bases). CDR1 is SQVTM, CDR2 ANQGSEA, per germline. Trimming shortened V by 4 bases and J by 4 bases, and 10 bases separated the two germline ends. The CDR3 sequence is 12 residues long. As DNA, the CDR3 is TGCAGCGTTGGAGGGACACCCTATGGCTACACCTTC. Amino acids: CSVGGTPYGYTF.

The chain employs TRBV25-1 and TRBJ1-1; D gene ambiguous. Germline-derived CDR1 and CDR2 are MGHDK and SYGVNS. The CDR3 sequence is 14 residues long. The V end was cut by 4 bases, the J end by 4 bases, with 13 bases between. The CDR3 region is CASSAKKASTEAFF. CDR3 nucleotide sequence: TGTGCCAGCAGTGCTAAGAAGGCCAGCACTGAAGCTTTCTTT.

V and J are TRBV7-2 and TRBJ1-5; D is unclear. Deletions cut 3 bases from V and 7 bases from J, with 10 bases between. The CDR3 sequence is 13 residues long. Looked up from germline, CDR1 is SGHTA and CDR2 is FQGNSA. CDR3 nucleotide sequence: TGTGCCAGCAGCTTGGCCGTCAGCCAGCCCCAGCATTTT. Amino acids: CASSLAVSQPQHF.

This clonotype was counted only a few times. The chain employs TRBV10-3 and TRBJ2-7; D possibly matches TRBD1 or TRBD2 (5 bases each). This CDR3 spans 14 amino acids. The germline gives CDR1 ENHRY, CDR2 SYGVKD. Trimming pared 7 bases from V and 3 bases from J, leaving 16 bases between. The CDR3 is CAIMGAGTNYEQYF. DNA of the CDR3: TGTGCCATCATGGGAGCCGGGACCAACTACGAGCAGTACTTC.

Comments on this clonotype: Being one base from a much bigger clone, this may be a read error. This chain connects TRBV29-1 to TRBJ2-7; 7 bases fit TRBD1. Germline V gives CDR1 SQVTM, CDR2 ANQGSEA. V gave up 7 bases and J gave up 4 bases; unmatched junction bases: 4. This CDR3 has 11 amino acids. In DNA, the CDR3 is TGCAGCGCGGGGACAGTGTACGAGCAGTACTTC. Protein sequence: CSAGTVYEQYF.

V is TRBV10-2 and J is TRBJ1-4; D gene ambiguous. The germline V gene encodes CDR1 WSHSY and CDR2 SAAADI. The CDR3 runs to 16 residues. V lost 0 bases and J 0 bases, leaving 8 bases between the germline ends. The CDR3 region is CASSESGVATNEKLFF. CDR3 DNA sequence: TGCGCCAGCAGTGAGTCGGGTGTAGCAACTAATGAAAAACTGTTTTTT.

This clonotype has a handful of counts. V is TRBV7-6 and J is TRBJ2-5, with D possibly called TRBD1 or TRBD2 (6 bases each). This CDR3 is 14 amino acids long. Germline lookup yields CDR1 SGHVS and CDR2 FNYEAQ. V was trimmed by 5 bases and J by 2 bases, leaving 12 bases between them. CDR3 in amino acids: CASSAGHQQETQYF. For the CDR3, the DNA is TGTGCCAGCAGCGCGGGACACCAACAAGAGACCCAGTACTTC.